This TCR beta chain was observed in a study of blood T cell repertoires in COVID-19. Everyone who took part was about 18 to 89 years old, and they came from 24 US areas. Only in-frame clones appear in the TCRdb table, and some are missing; sequencing was by immunoSEQ multiplex PCR. The sample comprises about 430,000 clones, around nine tenths of which are singletons, and approximately 1.5% rests with the top ten. The CDR3 spans 15 residues. The V gene lost 5 bases and the J gene lost 0 bases, with 13 bases spanning the gap. Germline lookup yields CDR1 SNHLY and CDR2 FYNNEI. The genes are TRBV2 and TRBJ1-1; D is uncertain. Sequenced sample: PBMCs or T cells enriched from blood (not recorded which). This receptor was obtained from a woman aged 18 to 35 who had been exposed to COVID-19. The CDR3 sequence: CASSRREVMNTEAFF. CDR3 DNA sequence: TGTGCCAGCAGTCGGAGAGAAGTGATGAACACTGAAGCTTTCTTT.